This note documents a single T cell receptor (beta chain) sequence. This record belongs to a study of cytomegalovirus exposure and HLA in healthy donors. Trimming at V came to 5 bases and at J to 0 bases, leaving 7 bases not matched to a gene. CDR1 is PRHDT, CDR2 FYEKMQ, per germline (reference sequence). The CDR3 totals 16 residues. This PCR relied on a set of 60 Vbeta primers and 13 Jbeta primers. Measured with immunoSEQ multiplex PCR; TCRdb has only the in-frame clones, and not every one. Found here are 150,000 to 200,000 clones, approximately 80% of them singletons; the top ten hold 4.8%. This chain links TRBV13 with TRBJ2-5, with 9 bases that match TRBD2. This sequence originates from a man between 18 and 35 years old in good health and CMV-seronegative. The sequencing input was PBMCs. The CDR3 spells CASSLGASGDQETQYF. The CDR3 DNA is TGTGCCAGCAGCCTCGGGGCTAGCGGGGACCAAGAGACCCAGTACTTC.